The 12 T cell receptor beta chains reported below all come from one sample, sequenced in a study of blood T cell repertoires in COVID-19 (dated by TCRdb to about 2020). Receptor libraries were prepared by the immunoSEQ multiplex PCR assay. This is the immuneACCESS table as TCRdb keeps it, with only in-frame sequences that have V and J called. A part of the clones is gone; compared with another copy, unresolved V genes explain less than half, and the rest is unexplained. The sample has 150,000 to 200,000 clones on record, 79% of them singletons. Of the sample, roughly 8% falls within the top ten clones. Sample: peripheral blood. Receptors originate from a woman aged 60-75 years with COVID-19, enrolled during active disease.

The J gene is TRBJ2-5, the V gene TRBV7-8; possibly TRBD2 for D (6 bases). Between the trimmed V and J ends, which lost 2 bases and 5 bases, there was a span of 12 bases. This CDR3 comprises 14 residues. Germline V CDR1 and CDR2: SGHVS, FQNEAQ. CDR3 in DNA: TGTGCCAGCAGCTTAAATACGGGGAGGGAGACCCAGTACTTC. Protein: CASSLNTGRETQYF.

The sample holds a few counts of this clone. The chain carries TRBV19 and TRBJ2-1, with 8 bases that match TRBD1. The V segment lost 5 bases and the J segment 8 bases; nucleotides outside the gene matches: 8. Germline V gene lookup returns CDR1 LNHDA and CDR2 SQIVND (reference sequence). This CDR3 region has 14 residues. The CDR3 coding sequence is TGTGCCAGTAGTCCTCGACAGGGGTTCGATGAGCAGTTCTTC. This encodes CASSPRQGFDEQFF.

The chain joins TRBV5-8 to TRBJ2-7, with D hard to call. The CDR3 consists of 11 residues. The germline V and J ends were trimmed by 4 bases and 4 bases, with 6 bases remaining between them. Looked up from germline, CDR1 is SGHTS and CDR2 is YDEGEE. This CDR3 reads CASSRRYEQYF. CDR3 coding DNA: TGTGCCAGCAGCCGCCGGTACGAGCAGTACTTC.

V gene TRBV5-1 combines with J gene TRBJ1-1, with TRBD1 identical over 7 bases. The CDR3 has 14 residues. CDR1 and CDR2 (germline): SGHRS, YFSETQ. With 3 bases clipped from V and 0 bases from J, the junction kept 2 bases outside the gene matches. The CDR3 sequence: CASSSQGVNTEAFF. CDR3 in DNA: TGCGCCAGCAGCTCTCAGGGGGTGAACACTGAAGCTTTCTTT.

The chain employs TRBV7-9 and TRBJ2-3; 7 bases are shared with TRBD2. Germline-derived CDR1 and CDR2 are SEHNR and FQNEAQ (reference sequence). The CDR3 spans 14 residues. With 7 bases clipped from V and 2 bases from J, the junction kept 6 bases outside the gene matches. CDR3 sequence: CASNNGRHTDTQYF. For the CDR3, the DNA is TGTGCCAGCAACAACGGGAGGCACACAGATACGCAGTATTTT.

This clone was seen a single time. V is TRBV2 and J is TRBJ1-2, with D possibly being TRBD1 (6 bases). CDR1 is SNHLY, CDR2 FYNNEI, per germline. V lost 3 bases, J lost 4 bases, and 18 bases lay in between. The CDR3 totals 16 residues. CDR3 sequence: CASSDGGADPRYGYTF. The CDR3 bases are TGTGCCAGCAGTGATGGGGGCGCTGATCCCCGCTATGGCTACACCTTC.

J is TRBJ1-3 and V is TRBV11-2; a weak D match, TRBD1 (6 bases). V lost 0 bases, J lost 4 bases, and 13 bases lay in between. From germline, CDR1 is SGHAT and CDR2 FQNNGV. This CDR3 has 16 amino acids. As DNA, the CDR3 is TGTGCCAGCAGCTTAGAGGGGGGGCAGGCCGGAAACACCATATATTTT. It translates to CASSLEGGQAGNTIYF.

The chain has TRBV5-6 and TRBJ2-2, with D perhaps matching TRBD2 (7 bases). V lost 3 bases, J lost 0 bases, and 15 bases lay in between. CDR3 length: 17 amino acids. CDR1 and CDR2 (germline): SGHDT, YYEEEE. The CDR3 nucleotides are TGTGCCAGCAGCTCTGGCGGGGGCCCGACGAACACCGGGGAGCTGTTTTTT. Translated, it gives CASSSGGGPTNTGELFF.

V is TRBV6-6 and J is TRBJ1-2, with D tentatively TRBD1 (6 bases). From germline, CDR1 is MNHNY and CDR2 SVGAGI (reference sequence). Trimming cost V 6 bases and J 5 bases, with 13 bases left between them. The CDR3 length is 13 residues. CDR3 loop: CASRGTSRYGYTF. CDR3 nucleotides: TGTGCCAGCAGGGGGACAAGCCGGTATGGCTACACCTTC.

The CDR3 nucleotides read TGTGCCAGTATCAGGGGTCAGGATGGCTACACCTTC. Amino acid sequence: CASIRGQDGYTF. The chain uses TRBV19 and TRBJ1-2; TRBD1 is a possible D gene (6 bases). Deletions cut 7 bases from V and 6 bases from J, with 12 bases between. Germline V lookup: CDR1 LNHDA, CDR2 SQIVND (reference sequence). There are 12 residues in the CDR3. Combining the CDR3 with reference TRBV19 and TRBJ1-2 gives the whole variable domain DGGITQSPKYLFRKEGQNVTLSCEQNLNHDAMYWYRQDPGQGLRLIYYSQIVNDFQKGDIAEGYSVSREKKESFPLTVTSAQKNPTAFYLCASIRGQDGYTFGSGTRLTVV.

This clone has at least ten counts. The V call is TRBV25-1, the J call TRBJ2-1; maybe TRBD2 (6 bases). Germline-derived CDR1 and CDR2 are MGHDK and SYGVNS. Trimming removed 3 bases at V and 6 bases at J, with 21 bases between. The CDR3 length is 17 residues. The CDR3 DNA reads TGTGCCAGCAGTGACTTGGGCAGAACTAGCCCCACCAATGAGCAGTTCTTC. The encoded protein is CASSDLGRTSPTNEQFF.

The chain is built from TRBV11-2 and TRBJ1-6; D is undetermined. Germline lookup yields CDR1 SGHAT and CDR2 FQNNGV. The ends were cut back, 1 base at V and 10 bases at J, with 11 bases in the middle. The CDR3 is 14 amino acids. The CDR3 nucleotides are TGTGCCAGCAGCTTAGTGCAGAAACAATCACCCCTCCACTTT. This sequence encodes CASSLVQKQSPLHF.